A selection of T cell receptor beta chains follows, all from one sample in a study of blood T cell repertoires in COVID-19. The repertoire was sequenced with immunoSEQ multiplex PCR; TCRdb's copy has only in-frame clones and lacks some. The sample yields fewer than 300,000 clones, approximately 77% seen once. The source material was peripheral blood. Every receptor here comes from a woman under 30 with acute or convalescent COVID-19. CDR3s include the opening cysteine and the closing phenylalanine or tryptophan. Each record gives: D gene, J gene, clone size, V gene, CDR3 DNA, CDR3 protein. A D gene is named only where the DNA matches it firmly. Clone size is shown for a subset of rows, as once, few, many or a class of expanded clone.

. TRBJ2-7 . TRBV11-2 TGTGCCAGCAGCCCCCATTACAGGGAACTCAACTACGAGCAGTACTTC CASSPHYRELNYEQYF
. TRBJ2-1 many TRBV5-1 TGCGCCAGCAGCTTGGCGGGGGAGCAGTTCTTC CASSLAGEQFF
TRBD1 TRBJ2-7 . TRBV7-9 TGTGCCAGCAGCATGGGACAGGGCCTCTACGAGCAGTACTTC CASSMGQGLYEQYF
TRBD2 TRBJ2-7 . TRBV5-6 TGTGCCAGCAGCTTGGCGGGGGGTCCCCTGTCGTTGTACTCCTACGAGCAGTACTTC CASSLAGGPLSLYSYEQYF
TRBD2 TRBJ2-7 once TRBV5-1 TGCGCCAGCAGCTTGGCCCTTAGCGGGTCCCTCTACGAGCAGTACTTC CASSLALSGSLYEQYF
. TRBJ2-7 . TRBV4-3 TGCGCCAGCAGCCAAGAGGCGGGAACCTACGAGCAGTACTTC CASSQEAGTYEQYF
. TRBJ1-6 . TRBV7-9 TGTGCCAGCAGCTTAGTAGGGGACACGGGCCTCCACTTT CASSLVGDTGLHF
TRBD2 TRBJ2-5 . TRBV9 TGTGCCAGCACCCCCGAGGGACTAGCGGACACCCAAGAGACCCAGTACTTC CASTPEGLADTQETQYF
TRBD1 TRBJ2-1 . TRBV7-8 TGTGCCAGCAGCTCGGACAGGGGAGGCCATGAGCAGTTCTTC CASSSDRGGHEQFF
. TRBJ2-3 . TRBV7-9 TGTGCCAGCAGCTTAGCACTAGAAATGGATACGCAGTATTTT CASSLALEMDTQYF
. TRBJ2-1 . TRBV27 TGTGCCAGCAGTTTATTGTTGGCAGGGAACAATGAGCAGTTCTTC CASSLLLAGNNEQFF
. TRBJ1-1 . TRBV7-9 TGTGCCAGCAGCTCCGGGTACACTGAAGCTTTCTTT CASSSGYTEAFF
. TRBJ2-6 . TRBV18 TGTGCCAGCTCACCAACAGGGCCCTCCTCTGGGGCCAACGTCCTGACTTTC CASSPTGPSSGANVLTF
TRBD1 TRBJ1-6 . TRBV9 TGTGCCAGCAGCGCCCTGACAGGGACAATAGGTTCACCCCTCCACTTT CASSALTGTIGSPLHF
TRBD2 TRBJ2-3 . TRBV5-1 TGCGCCAGCAGCTTAGGACTAGCGTCTAGCACAGATACGCAGTATTTT CASSLGLASSTDTQYF
TRBD2 TRBJ2-3 medium-sized TRBV10-1 TGCGCCAGCAGTGAGTCGGAGGCGGGAGGGCCGGATACGCAGTATTTT CASSESEAGGPDTQYF
TRBD2 TRBJ2-7 few TRBV5-1 TGCGCCAGCAGCGACGGACTAGCGGGCTACGAGCAGTACTTC CASSDGLAGYEQYF
TRBD1 TRBJ1-3 . TRBV5-1 TGCGCCAGCAAACCCCGCCCCGGACAGGGTGCCTCTGGAAACACCATATATTTT CASKPRPGQGASGNTIYF
TRBD1 TRBJ2-1 once TRBV28 TGTGCCAGCAGCCTCACGGCCGCCGGGACAGGTTACAATGAGCAGTTCTTC CASSLTAAGTGYNEQFF
. TRBJ2-3 . TRBV5-1 TGCGCCAGCAGCTCCCACCGACAGGGCACAGATACGCAGTATTTT CASSSHRQGTDTQYF
. TRBJ1-4 few TRBV27 TGTGCCAGCAGTTTAGGTACAGTTAATGAAAAACTGTTTTTT CASSLGTVNEKLFF
TRBD2 TRBJ2-1 . TRBV6-5 TGTGCCAGCAGTTCGGGACTAGCGGGAGGTAGTGAGCAGTTCTTC CASSSGLAGGSEQFF
. TRBJ2-6 . TRBV13 TGTGCCAGCAGCCCAACTTGGTGGGGGCCTACTGGGGCCAACGTCCTGACTTTC CASSPTWWGPTGANVLTF
. TRBJ1-2 once TRBV3-1/TRBV3-2 TGTGCCAGCAACCCCAACTGGGGGCGACTGAGTGGCTACACCTTC CASNPNWGRLSGYTF
TRBD1 TRBJ2-1 . TRBV9 TGTGCCAGCAGCGTAGGAAGGGGGCCATTATTGGGTGAGCAGTTCTTC CASSVGRGPLLGEQFF
TRBD1 TRBJ2-6 . TRBV19 TGTGCCAGTAGTATAGGGACAGGGTCATCTGGGGCCAACGTCCTGACTTTC CASSIGTGSSGANVLTF
TRBD1 TRBJ2-7 . TRBV6-5 TGTGCCAGCAGTTACGGACAGGGGATTTACTCAGAGCAGTACTTC CASSYGQGIYSEQYF
. TRBJ2-1 once TRBV4-2 TGTGCCAGCAGCCAGTACGCAGGTACCTACAATGAGCAGTTCTTC CASSQYAGTYNEQFF
TRBD1 TRBJ2-7 . TRBV6-2/TRBV6-3 TGTGCCAGCAGCCCCGGACAGGGGTTAGTCTACGAGCAGTACTTC CASSPGQGLVYEQYF
TRBD2 TRBJ2-3 . TRBV4-3 TGCGCCAGCAGCCAAGGGACTAGCGGGAGTCTCACAGATACGCAGTATTTT CASSQGTSGSLTDTQYF
. TRBJ1-3 few TRBV4-3 TGCGCCAGCAGCCATGAAGTCGGACAGCGGAGCTCTGGAAACACCATATATTTT CASSHEVGQRSSGNTIYF
TRBD2 TRBJ2-1 . TRBV27 TGTGCCAGCAGTCCGAGGACTAGCGGGGCCCTGGCCAGGGCCGATGAGCAGTTCTTC CASSPRTSGALARADEQFF
. TRBJ2-7 few TRBV19 TGTGCCAGTAGTAGCGGGATCGGTTACGAGCAGTACTTC CASSSGIGYEQYF
. TRBJ2-7 . TRBV15 TGTGCCACCAGCGCCCCGGGACTGAATGACTACGAGCAGTACTTC CATSAPGLNDYEQYF
TRBD2 TRBJ2-5 . TRBV3-1/TRBV3-2 TGTGCCAGCAGCCAAGGCTCCTTTTTTAGCGGGAACCTCCAAGAGACCCAGTACTTC CASSQGSFFSGNLQETQYF
TRBD1 TRBJ1-1 . TRBV2 TGTGCCAGCAGGGGACAGGGGGCGGGTGAAGCTTTCTTT CASRGQGAGEAFF
TRBD1 TRBJ1-1 . TRBV7-2 TGTGCCAGCAGCTTAGGACAGGGGGCTGAAGCTTTCTTT CASSLGQGAEAFF
. TRBJ1-5 . TRBV7-2 TGTGCCAGCAGCTTACGGGGGGGAAATCAGCCCCAGCATTTT CASSLRGGNQPQHF
. TRBJ2-5 . TRBV30 TGTGCCTGGAGTAGCCCGGGGGAGACCCAGTACTTC CAWSSPGETQYF
TRBD1 TRBJ2-2 . TRBV4-3 TGCGCCAGCAGCGCCGGGACAGGGCGTATCGGGGAGCTGTTTTTT CASSAGTGRIGELFF
TRBD1 TRBJ1-2 once TRBV11-2 TGTGCCAGCAGCTTTTGGACAGGGGGCGACAGTGGCTACACCTTC CASSFWTGGDSGYTF
. TRBJ2-2 once TRBV4-3 TGCGCCAGCAGCCAAGATACCCCCACAGTCACCGGGGAGCTGTTTTTT CASSQDTPTVTGELFF
TRBD1 TRBJ2-7 . TRBV5-1 TGCGCCAGCAGCTTGGCCGGACAGGGGGTAAGGGAGCAGTACTTC CASSLAGQGVREQYF
. TRBJ1-1 . TRBV28 TGTGCCAGCACCCTCAGGGCTATGAACACTGAAGCTTTCTTT CASTLRAMNTEAFF
. TRBJ2-4 . TRBV6-2/TRBV6-3 TGTGCCAGCAGTTATTGGGAGAAAAACATTCAGTACTTC CASSYWEKNIQYF
TRBD2 TRBJ2-1 once TRBV2 TGTGCCAGTAAGGGACTAGCAGACTACAATGAGCAGTTCTTC CASKGLADYNEQFF
. TRBJ1-1 . TRBV5-1 TGCGCCAGCAGCACAGGGTCGAGGAACACTGAAGCTTTCTTT CASSTGSRNTEAFF
TRBD1 TRBJ1-2 . TRBV18 TGTGCCAGCTCACTATCGACAGGGGGCGAGGACTATGGCTACACCTTC CASSLSTGGEDYGYTF
. TRBJ1-2 . TRBV7-8 TGTGCCAGCAGCTTACGCAGGCAGGGCTATGGCTACACCTTC CASSLRRQGYGYTF
TRBD2 TRBJ2-2 few TRBV11-2 TGTGCCAGCAGCTTAGAGTACGCGGGAGGCCACACCGGGGAGCTGTTTTTT CASSLEYAGGHTGELFF
TRBD2 TRBJ2-5 . TRBV6-6 TGTGCCAGCGGTAGCGGGGCACGTCAAGAGACCCAGTACTTC CASGSGARQETQYF